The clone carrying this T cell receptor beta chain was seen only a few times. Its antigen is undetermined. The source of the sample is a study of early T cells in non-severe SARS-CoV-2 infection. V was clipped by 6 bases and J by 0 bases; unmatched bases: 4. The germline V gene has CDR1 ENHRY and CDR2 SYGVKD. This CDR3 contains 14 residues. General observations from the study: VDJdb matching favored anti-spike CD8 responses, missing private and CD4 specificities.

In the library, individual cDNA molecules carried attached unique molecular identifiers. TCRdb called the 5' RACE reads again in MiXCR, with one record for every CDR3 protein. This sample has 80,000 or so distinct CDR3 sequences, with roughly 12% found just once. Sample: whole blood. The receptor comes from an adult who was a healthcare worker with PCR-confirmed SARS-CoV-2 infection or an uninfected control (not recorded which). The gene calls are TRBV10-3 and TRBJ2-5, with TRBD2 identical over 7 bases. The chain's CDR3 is CAISLREDQETQYF. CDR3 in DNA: TGTGCCATCAGCCTACGGGAGGACCAAGAGACCCAGTACTTC.